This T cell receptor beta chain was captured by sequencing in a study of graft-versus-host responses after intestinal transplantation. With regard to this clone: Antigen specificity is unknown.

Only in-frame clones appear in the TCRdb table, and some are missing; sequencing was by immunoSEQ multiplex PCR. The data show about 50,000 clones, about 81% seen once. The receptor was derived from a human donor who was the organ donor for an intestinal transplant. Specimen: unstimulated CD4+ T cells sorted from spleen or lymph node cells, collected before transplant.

The CDR3 here is CASSQVGYEQYF. CDR3 nucleotides: TGTGCCAGCAGCCAGGTAGGCTACGAGCAGTACTTC. The chain uses TRBV7-9 and TRBJ2-7; no definite D call. Trimming cost V 5 bases and J 3 bases, with 8 bases left between them. The germline V gene encodes CDR1 SEHNR and CDR2 FQNEAQ (reference sequence). The CDR3 length is 12 residues.